This TCR beta chain originates from a study of T cells after yellow fever vaccination. Whole-study findings and limits: Highly abundant clonotypes carried over from the bulk population could end up in FACS-sorted repertoires as contaminants. Post-booster repertoires contained most primary-vaccination clones again (around 96% CD4, less than 90% CD8).

TCRdb reprocessed the 5' RACE reads via MiXCR and lists one record per CDR3 protein. The sample lists about 630,000 distinct CDR3 sequences, roughly an eighth seen once, with about 15% in the top ten. Germline CDR1 is SGHAT and CDR2 is FQNNGV. Trimming pared 4 bases from V and 0 bases from J, leaving 12 bases between. There are 16 residues in the CDR3. Points on this clonotype: What it recognizes is unknown.

The sequence derives from a man aged 25-45 years who received the YFV17D yellow fever vaccine. The chain combines TRBV11-2 with TRBJ1-4; unclear D gene. Sequencing was performed on PBMCs, taken on the day of the yellow fever booster vaccination. CDR3 nucleotides: TGTGCCAGCAGCTCCGCTCCGTCTACAACTAATGAAAAACTGTTTTTT. This codes for CASSSAPSTTNEKLFF.